Shown below are 13 T cell receptor beta chains from a single sample sequenced in a study of cytomegalovirus exposure and HLA in healthy donors. The PCR employed 60 Vbeta primers together with 13 Jbeta primers. The assay was immunoSEQ multiplex PCR, and TCRdb's table has in-frame clones only and misses some. The table lists 84,000 or so clones, about 88% of them singletons. Sequencing used PBMCs. The origin of the receptors is a woman in her 50s in good health and CMV-seronegative.

This chain joins TRBV18 and TRBJ1-1; TRBD1 aligns across 9 bases. Germline trimming cut 2 bases from V and 5 bases from J; bases unmatched to any gene: 6. Germline lookup yields CDR1 KGHSH and CDR2 LQKENI. The CDR3 has 15 amino acids. CDR3 DNA: TGTGCCAGCTCACCAACAGGGGGCCCTGGGACTGAAGCTTTCTTT. Its protein is CASSPTGGPGTEAFF.

The gene calls are TRBV9 and TRBJ2-5; D ambiguous. Trimming stripped 0 bases from V and 5 bases from J, with 14 bases between. Germline CDR1 SGDLS, CDR2 YYNGEE. The CDR3 has 15 amino acids. The CDR3 DNA is TGTGCCAGCAGCGTAGGTGAGACGGCGGTGGAGACCCAGTACTTC. Translated: CASSVGETAVETQYF.

Points on this clone: Other DNA sequences from this sample encode an identical CDR3 as well. J is TRBJ1-2 and V is TRBV4-3; D might be TRBD1 (6 bases). Trimming removed 0 bases from V and 3 bases from J, with 11 bases in between. This CDR3 has 15 amino acids. Germline V CDR1 and CDR2: LGHNA, YSLEER. The CDR3 DNA is TGCGCCAGCAGCCAAGATATGACAGGTTACTATGGCTACACCTTC. Translation: CASSQDMTGYYGYTF.

The J gene is TRBJ1-4, the V gene TRBV2; 11 bases fit TRBD1. The CDR3 is 14 amino acids. Unmatched junction bases numbered 5, after V lost 6 bases and J lost 8 bases. Per the germline V gene, CDR1 is SNHLY and CDR2 is FYNNEI. The CDR3 nucleotides read TGTGCCAGCAGGGGGACAGGGGGAGGCGAAAAACTGTTTTTT. Its translation: CASRGTGGGEKLFF. Looking up the rest from reference TRBV2 and TRBJ1-4 gives the full variable domain: EPEVTQTPSHQVTQMGQEVILRCVPISNHLYFYWYRQILGQKVEFLVSFYNNEISEKSEIFDDQFSVERPDGSNFTLKIRSTKLEDSAMYFCASRGTGGGEKLFFGSGTQLSVL.

The V call is TRBV19, the J call TRBJ2-5; perhaps TRBD1 as D (5 bases). The tail of the sequence fits TRBJ2-7 better, so the J call may be wrong. CDR1 and CDR2 from the germline V gene are LNHDA and SQIVND (reference sequence). The CDR3 runs 12 residues. Here the CDR3 DNA reads TGTGCCAGCCAGGGATCTTTCTACGAGCAGTACTTC. It translates to CASQGSFYEQYF.

The chain combines TRBV6-1 with TRBJ1-1; D is ambiguous. Looked up from germline, CDR1 is MNHNS and CDR2 is SASEGT. The CDR3 has 15 amino acids. Deletions cut 2 bases from V and 8 bases from J, with 18 bases between. CDR3 DNA sequence: TGTGCCAGCAGTGAAAGTCGAGCCCCGACTAAAGAAGCTTTCTTT. Amino acid sequence: CASSESRAPTKEAFF.

V and J are TRBV5-6 and TRBJ2-1; D may be TRBD1 (5 bases). V was cut by 4 bases and J by 6 bases, with 14 bases left in between. Per the germline V gene, CDR1 is SGHDT and CDR2 is YYEEEE. This CDR3 is built from 14 residues. The CDR3 protein is CASSPLDNGNEQFF. The CDR3 DNA reads TGTGCCAGCAGCCCCCTGGACAATGGCAATGAGCAGTTCTTC. Combining the CDR3 with reference TRBV5-6 and TRBJ2-1 gives the whole variable domain DAGVTQSPTHLIKTRGQQVTLRCSPKSGHDTVSWYQQALGQGPQFIFQYYEEEERQRGNFPDRFSGHQFPNYSSELNVNALLLGDSALYLCASSPLDNGNEQFFGPGTRLTVL.

The chain couples TRBV25-1 to TRBJ2-5; tentative D call: TRBD1 (7 bases). CDR3 length: 16 amino acids. Germline lookup yields CDR1 MGHDK and CDR2 SYGVNS. The germline V and J ends were trimmed by 5 bases and 5 bases, with 21 bases remaining between them. The CDR3 DNA is TGTGCCAGCAGTACTCCTAGGAGGGGGCAGGAGGAGACCCAGTACTTC. Translation gives CASSTPRRGQEETQYF.

The chain has TRBV15 and TRBJ2-1; 16 bases align to TRBD2. Trimming cost V 2 bases and J 7 bases; bases outside gene matches: 17. The CDR3 is made up of 21 amino acids. Germline V gives CDR1 LNHNV, CDR2 YYDKDF (reference sequence). CDR3 DNA sequence: TGTGCCACCAGCAGACTCGGTGTTGCGGGACTAGCGGGGGGGCCTCAGAATGAGCAGTTCTTC. As protein: CATSRLGVAGLAGGPQNEQFF.

The V gene is TRBV6-1, the J gene TRBJ1-1; D is undetermined. Germline CDR1 and CDR2: MNHNS and SASEGT. The CDR3 is 12 amino acids. Trimming stripped 0 bases from V and 4 bases from J, with 3 bases between. CDR3 protein: CASSEAVTEAFF. CDR3 bases: TGTGCCAGCAGTGAAGCCGTCACTGAAGCTTTCTTT.

This clone has just one count. This chain joins TRBV7-8 and TRBJ1-1; a possible D gene is TRBD1 (5 bases). Germline V gene lookup returns CDR1 SGHVS and CDR2 FQNEAQ. This CDR3 has 11 residues. V dropped 5 bases and J dropped 11 bases, with 12 bases sitting between them. The CDR3 DNA reads as TGTGCCAGCAGCGGCGGGACTCCGGCTTTCTTT. Encoded protein: CASSGGTPAFF.

The chain recombines TRBV29-1 with TRBJ1-2; maybe TRBD1 (6 bases). Germline assignment: CDR1 SQVTM and CDR2 ANQGSEA. The CDR3 runs to 11 residues. The germline V and J ends were trimmed by 6 bases and 4 bases, with 9 bases remaining between them. CDR3 region: CSVQGIYGYTF. The DNA of the CDR3 is TGCAGCGTACAGGGTATCTATGGCTACACCTTC.

V gene TRBV5-1 combines with J gene TRBJ2-1; D is possibly TRBD2 (5 bases). The CDR3 length is 16 residues. Trimming removed 4 bases from V and 0 bases from J, with 14 bases in between. Germline V lookup: CDR1 SGHRS, CDR2 YFSETQ. CDR3 coding DNA: TGCGCCAGCAGCCCCCGGACGGGAAGCTCCTACAATGAGCAGTTCTTC. The encoded protein is CASSPRTGSSYNEQFF.